The 17 T cell receptor beta chains reported below all come from one sample, sequenced in a study of monozygotic twins with cystic fibrosis. Profiled with immunoSEQ multiplex PCR; TCRdb holds only in-frame clones, not every one. The sample consists of 25,000 to 30,000 clones, 90% of them appearing once. Material: blood. The receptor set was obtained from a girl aged 2-10 years with cystic fibrosis.

In its sample, this clone was seen a few times. J is TRBJ2-7 and V is TRBV4-1; D is undetermined. CDR1 and CDR2 (germline): MGHRA, YSYEKL. The V end was cut by 2 bases, the J end by 0 bases, with 5 bases between. This CDR3 contains 13 residues. As DNA, the CDR3 is TGCGCCAGCAGCCAACTAAGCTCCTACGAGCAGTACTTC. This encodes CASSQLSSYEQYF.

The chain has TRBV7-3 and TRBJ2-5; 7 bases fit TRBD2. V shed 4 bases and J 5 bases; nucleotides not matched to a gene: 1. CDR3 length: 12 residues. Germline V gene sequence: CDR1 SGHTA, CDR2 FQGTGA. CDR3 residues: CASSSGGETQYF. Here the CDR3 DNA reads TGTGCCAGCAGCTCCGGGGGGGAGACCCAGTACTTC. The variable domain in full, with the rest retrieved from reference TRBV7-3 and TRBJ2-5, is GAGVSQTPSNKVTEKGKYVELRCDPISGHTALYWYRQSLGQGPEFLIYFQGTGAADDSGLPNDRFFAVRPEGSVSTLKIQRTERGDSAVYLCASSSGGETQYFGPGTRLLVL.

V and J are TRBV6-5 and TRBJ1-6; D is ambiguous. The CDR3 contains 14 residues. V gave up 0 bases and J gave up 8 bases, with 8 bases separating them. The germline CDR1 and CDR2 sequences are MNHEY and SVGAGI. CDR3 loop: CASSYSRKYSPLHF. The CDR3 DNA follows: TGTGCCAGCAGTTACTCGCGAAAGTATTCACCCCTCCACTTT.

This rearrangement joins TRBV18 to TRBJ1-2; possible D gene TRBD1, 5 bases. V dropped 0 bases and J dropped 7 bases, with 12 bases sitting between them. CDR3 length: 14 amino acids. Germline CDR1 KGHSH, CDR2 LQKENI. The CDR3 DNA sequence: TGTGCCAGCTCACCACCGGGGCAGGGTGGTGGCTACACCTTC. Translated: CASSPPGQGGGYTF.

The V call is TRBV11-2, the J call TRBJ1-1; 7 bases agree with TRBD1. Looked up from germline, CDR1 is SGHAT and CDR2 is FQNNGV. Trimming removed 6 bases from V and 5 bases from J; junction bases left unmatched: 9. This CDR3 contains 14 residues. DNA of the CDR3: TGTGCCAGCAGATATATGGGGGGACAGACTGAAGCTTTCTTT. It encodes CASRYMGGQTEAFF.

This chain uses TRBV11-1 with TRBJ1-2; unclear D gene. The V gene's germline CDR1 is SGHAT and CDR2 FQDESV (reference sequence). Trimming shortened V by 2 bases and J by 2 bases, and 6 bases separated the two germline ends. There are 13 residues in the CDR3. CDR3 loop: CASSLKLNYGYTF. The CDR3 DNA follows: TGTGCCAGCAGCTTAAAACTGAACTATGGCTACACCTTC.

V is TRBV5-6 and J is TRBJ2-7, with D hard to call. CDR3 length: 17 amino acids. V was clipped by 1 base and J by 2 bases, with 19 bases between them. The germline gives CDR1 SGHDT, CDR2 YYEEEE. The CDR3 DNA reads TGTGCCAGCAGCTTGAATACGGCACGCTACTTACCCTACGAGCAGTACTTC. The encoded protein is CASSLNTARYLPYEQYF.

The rearrangement joins TRBV7-2 to TRBJ2-3, with D maybe TRBD2 (5 bases). The CDR3 sequence is 16 residues long. V shed 1 base and J shed 4 bases, with 15 bases lying between them. Germline V gives CDR1 SGHTA, CDR2 FQGNSA. For the CDR3, the DNA is TGTGCCAGCAGCTTAGGAGGTAGGCTAGCAGCAGATACGCAGTATTTT. Amino acid sequence: CASSLGGRLAADTQYF.

The chain uses TRBV7-9 and TRBJ2-1; perhaps D is TRBD1 or TRBD2 (5 bases each). The CDR3 covers 17 residues. V was shortened by 0 bases and J by 6 bases, with 18 bases between the two germline ends. Germline CDR1 SEHNR, CDR2 FQNEAQ (reference sequence). CDR3 DNA: TGTGCCAGCAGCTTAGCGAGGGACCTATCTCCCGGCAATGAGCAGTTCTTC. It translates to CASSLARDLSPGNEQFF. Filled out from reference TRBV7-9 and TRBJ2-1, the complete variable domain reads DTGVSQNPRHKITKRGQNVTFRCDPISEHNRLYWYRQTLGQGPEFLTYFQNEAQLEKSRLLSDRFSAERPKGSFSTLEIQRTEQGDSAMYLCASSLARDLSPGNEQFFGPGTRLTVL.

This chain links TRBV4-1 with TRBJ1-5; D unresolved. Germline CDR1 reads MGHRA; CDR2 reads YSYEKL. The CDR3 loop spans 18 amino acids. V lost 0 bases and J lost 1, with 16 bases in between. The CDR3 region has the DNA TGCGCCAGCAGCCAAGATTCTCCAGGCGTCGAAAGCAATCAGCCCCAGCATTTT. This gives the protein CASSQDSPGVESNQPQHF.

In its sample, this clone was seen a few times. The chain has TRBV29-1 and TRBJ1-1; D is undetermined. The CDR3 covers 14 residues. Trimming took off 4 bases at V and 4 bases at J, with 16 bases between the two ends. Germline CDR1 and CDR2: SQVTM and ANQGSEA. CDR3 loop: CSVAYDRRSTEAFF. The CDR3 bases are TGCAGCGTTGCGTATGATCGCAGGTCCACTGAAGCTTTCTTT.

The chain is built from TRBV30 and TRBJ1-6; D is unclear. The CDR3 totals 15 residues. Germline assignment: CDR1 GTSNPN and CDR2 SVGIG (reference sequence). V was clipped by 0 bases and J by 0 bases, with 6 bases between them. The DNA for the CDR3 is TGTGCCTGGAGTGTCTCCAGCTCCTATAATTCACCCCTCCACTTT. Amino acid sequence: CAWSVSSSYNSPLHF.

In its sample, this clone was seen once. The chain couples TRBV5-5 to TRBJ2-2; TRBD1 might be the D (6 bases). The germline V gene has CDR1 SGHKS and CDR2 YYEKEE (reference sequence). The CDR3 length is 13 residues. The V end lost 4 bases, the J end lost 5 bases, and 9 bases lay between the germline ends. For the CDR3, the DNA is TGTGCCAGCAGCATTCAGGGGACCGGGGAGCTGTTTTTT. It yields the protein CASSIQGTGELFF.

The chain uses TRBV2 and TRBJ2-7; D is unclear. CDR3 size: 14 residues. Trimming took 7 bases from V and 2 from J, leaving 15 bases between them. Germline values: CDR1 SNHLY, CDR2 FYNNEI. The CDR3 region has the DNA TGTGCCAGCATACGTAGACCGACTCCCTACGAGCAGTACTTC. Its translation is CASIRRPTPYEQYF.

V usage is TRBV7-6 and J usage is TRBJ2-3; 8 positions match TRBD2. V lost 5 bases, J lost 2 bases, and 12 bases stayed unmatched. CDR1 SGHVS and CDR2 FNYEAQ come from the germline V gene. The CDR3 has 17 residues. CDR3 protein: CASSPRPTRGATDTQYF. Here the CDR3 DNA reads TGTGCCAGCAGCCCACGCCCTACGCGGGGGGCCACAGATACGCAGTATTTT.

This chain connects TRBV7-2 to TRBJ1-2; D gene uncertain. Germline loops: CDR1 SGHTA, CDR2 FQGNSA. V was pared by 0 bases and J by 5 bases, with 7 bases between. There are 13 residues in the CDR3. CDR3 DNA sequence: TGTGCCAGCAGCTTAGCGCGTGGATATGGCTACACCTTC. Amino acids: CASSLARGYGYTF.

V gene TRBV6-5 combines with J gene TRBJ1-2, with D possibly TRBD1 on 6 matching bases. This CDR3 comprises 13 residues. V dropped 4 bases and J dropped 5 bases, with 11 bases sitting between them. Germline V gene data show CDR1 as MNHEY and CDR2 as SVGAGI. CDR3 amino acids: CASSSRQAYGYTF. CDR3 in DNA: TGTGCCAGCAGTTCCAGACAGGCTTATGGCTACACCTTC.